Listed below are T cell receptor beta chains from one sample, sequenced in a study of OX40 agonist ivuxolimab in advanced cancers. Assay: immunoSEQ multiplex PCR; the TCRdb copy retains only in-frame clones and omits some. This table has 65,000 to 85,000 clones, 87% appearing once. Source: CD4+ or CD8+ T cells sorted from blood, taken in a trial of the OX40 agonist ivuxolimab. Source of these receptors: an adult with an advanced solid tumor such as melanoma, head and neck, liver or kidney cancer. CDR3s include the opening cysteine and the closing phenylalanine or tryptophan. Fields, in order: clone size, J gene, V gene, D gene, CDR3 protein, CDR3 DNA. A D gene is named only where the DNA matches it firmly. Clone size appears in some rows only: once, few, many, or a class for an expanded clone.

once	TRBJ1-5	TRBV28	NA	CASIGSGSNQPQHF	TGTGCCAGCATAGGATCGGGTAGCAATCAGCCCCAGCATTTT
once	TRBJ2-2	TRBV28	TRBD1	CASDRTGDGGELFF	TGTGCCAGCGACCGGACAGGGGATGGCGGGGAGCTGTTTTTT
NA	TRBJ2-2	TRBV4-3	NA	CASSQEQIGELFF	TGCGCCAGCAGCCAAGAGCAGATCGGGGAGCTGTTTTTT
NA	TRBJ1-1	TRBV29-1	TRBD1	CSPLIQGRTEAFF	TGCAGCCCCTTAATACAGGGGCGGACTGAAGCTTTCTTT
NA	TRBJ1-5	TRBV19	TRBD1	CASSKTGTGLSNQPQHF	TGTGCCAGTAGTAAAACCGGGACAGGGCTTAGCAATCAGCCCCAGCATTTT
NA	TRBJ1-4	TRBV30	NA	CAWNLRENEKLFF	TGTGCCTGGAACCTCAGGGAAAATGAAAAACTGTTTTTT
NA	TRBJ1-2	TRBV13	NA	CASSPARGGYGYTF	TGTGCCAGCAGTCCGGCCAGGGGAGGCTATGGCTACACCTTC
NA	TRBJ1-3	TRBV28	TRBD1	CASTPGGNGNTIYF	TGTGCCAGCACTCCAGGGGGAAATGGAAACACCATATATTTT
NA	TRBJ2-2	TRBV6-4	TRBD1	CASSDSGQGALAGELFF	TGTGCCAGCAGTGACTCGGGCCAGGGGGCTTTGGCCGGGGAGCTGTTTTTT
NA	TRBJ2-5	TRBV11-2	TRBD2	CASSFGGGVQETQYF	TGTGCCAGCAGCTTTGGCGGGGGGGTCCAAGAGACCCAGTACTTC
NA	TRBJ2-7	TRBV7-2	TRBD2	CASRRTSGYEQYF	TGTGCCAGCAGGCGCACTAGCGGATACGAGCAGTACTTC
NA	TRBJ1-1	TRBV28	TRBD1	CASSFTTGAGAFF	TGTGCCAGCAGTTTCACCACAGGGGCGGGAGCTTTCTTT
NA	TRBJ2-7	TRBV19	NA	CASRPGPSSYEQYF	TGTGCCAGTAGGCCAGGCCCCAGCTCCTACGAGCAGTACTTC
once	TRBJ2-1	TRBV4-1	NA	CASSQLGLHEQFF	TGCGCCAGCAGCCAACTGGGGTTACATGAGCAGTTCTTC
NA	TRBJ2-1	TRBV21-1	NA	CASSKVGSGTESYNEQFF	NA
NA	TRBJ2-4	TRBV5-1	NA	CASSPTPAAKNIQYF	TGCGCCAGCAGCCCCACCCCAGCGGCCAAAAACATTCAGTACTTC
few	TRBJ1-1	TRBV4-1	NA	CASSQDNREGYTEAFF	TGCGCCAGCAGCCAAGATAACCGAGAGGGCTACACTGAAGCTTTCTTT
NA	TRBJ1-1	TRBV2	NA	CALRRTANTEAFF	TGTGCCCTGCGCCGGACTGCGAACACTGAAGCTTTCTTT
NA	TRBJ2-5	TRBV7-3	NA	CASSPSSMETQYF	TGTGCCAGCAGCCCTTCATCGATGGAGACCCAGTACTTC
NA	TRBJ2-5	TRBV10-1	NA	CASSVGYGETQYF	TGCGCCAGCAGTGTAGGGTACGGAGAGACCCAGTACTTC
NA	TRBJ2-1	TRBV5-1	TRBD2	CASSLGGTSSYNEQFF	TGCGCCAGCAGCTTGGGAGGGACTAGCTCCTACAATGAGCAGTTCTTC
NA	TRBJ2-1	TRBV10-1	TRBD2	CASNPSGGRSDEQFF	TGCGCCAGCAATCCTAGCGGGGGGCGGTCCGATGAGCAGTTCTTC
NA	TRBJ1-1	TRBV5-1	NA	CASSPLGAANTEAFF	TGCGCCAGCAGCCCACTGGGGGCAGCGAACACTGAAGCTTTCTTT
few	TRBJ1-3	TRBV6-1	NA	CASSEVTGGSYTIYF	TGTGCCAGCAGTGAAGTGACAGGAGGGAGCTACACCATATATTTT
NA	TRBJ1-2	TRBV4-3	TRBD1	CASSLRDSGQRHYGYTF	TGCGCCAGCAGCCTAAGAGACTCGGGACAGAGGCACTATGGCTACACCTTC
NA	TRBJ1-6	TRBV4-1	NA	CASSQETGLSNSPLHF	TGCGCCAGCAGCCAAGAAACAGGCCTAAGTAATTCACCCCTCCACTTT
NA	TRBJ1-5	TRBV27	NA	CASSWDSNQPQHF	TGTGCCAGCAGTTGGGACAGCAATCAGCCCCAGCATTTT
NA	TRBJ1-1	TRBV10-1	NA	CASSEPPRANTEAFF	TGCGCCAGCAGTGAGCCCCCCCGGGCGAACACTGAAGCTTTCTTT
NA	TRBJ2-1	TRBV28	TRBD2	CAAIAGGSYNEQFF	TGTGCCGCTATAGCGGGGGGCTCCTACAATGAGCAGTTCTTC
medium-sized	TRBJ2-5	TRBV28	NA	CASAPPRGGPQETQYF	TGTGCCAGCGCCCCCCCCAGGGGGGGGCCTCAAGAGACCCAGTACTTC
NA	TRBJ2-1	TRBV18	NA	CASSPPGSFGEQFF	TGTGCCAGCTCACCACCGGGTAGTTTCGGGGAGCAGTTCTTC
NA	TRBJ2-1	TRBV19	NA	CASTNLSPAQGEQFF	TGTGCCAGCACGAACTTATCTCCCGCTCAAGGTGAGCAGTTCTTC
NA	TRBJ1-6	TRBV4-3	NA	CASSQQEYNSPLHF	TGCGCCAGCAGCCAGCAGGAGTATAATTCACCCCTCCACTTT
NA	TRBJ1-2	TRBV7-2	NA	CASSAPGHNYGYTF	TGTGCCAGCAGCGCCCCGGGACATAACTATGGCTACACCTTC
NA	TRBJ2-1	TRBV5-1	TRBD2	CASSLAVVAGNNEQFF	TGCGCCAGCAGCTTGGCCGTGGTAGCGGGGAACAATGAGCAGTTCTTC
NA	TRBJ2-7	TRBV6-7	TRBD2	CASSASGKGAYEQYF	TGTGCCAGCAGCGCTAGCGGGAAGGGGGCCTACGAGCAGTACTTC
NA	TRBJ1-6	TRBV5-6	NA	CASSLERANSPLHF	TGTGCCAGCAGCTTAGAAAGGGCGAATTCACCCCTCCACTTT
NA	TRBJ1-1	TRBV19	NA	CASSMGSGPGTEAFF	TGTGCCAGTAGTATGGGCTCCGGCCCGGGAACTGAAGCTTTCTTT
NA	TRBJ2-1	TRBV4-2	TRBD2	CASSQDWREGYNEQFF	TGTGCCAGCAGCCAAGATTGGCGGGAGGGATACAATGAGCAGTTCTTC
NA	TRBJ2-2	TRBV6-4	NA	CASSDSGGGGELFF	TGTGCCAGCAGTGACTCCGGAGGAGGCGGGGAGCTGTTTTTT
NA	TRBJ1-6	TRBV4-1	TRBD1	CASSQLQGISDSPLHF	TGTGCCAGCAGCCAACTACAGGGGATAAGTGATTCACCCCTCCACTTT
NA	TRBJ2-3	TRBV11-2	NA	CASSLSWGTDTQYF	TGTGCCAGCAGCCTCTCGTGGGGCACAGATACGCAGTATTTT
NA	TRBJ2-7	TRBV9	TRBD1	CASSFRDRGGNEQYF	TGTGCCAGCAGCTTCCGGGACAGGGGAGGCAACGAGCAGTACTTC
NA	TRBJ2-7	TRBV5-1	NA	CASSLEQYYEQYF	TGCGCCAGCAGCTTGGAACAGTACTACGAGCAGTACTTC